Listed here are 3 T cell receptor beta chains from one sample, sequenced in a study of glioma-infiltrating T cells after dendritic cell vaccination (dated by TCRdb to the mid-2010s). To prepare the library, the immunoSEQ multiplex PCR assay was applied. Sourced from immuneACCESS, this table was stored by TCRdb with only in-frame sequences that have V and J called. A share of the clones is absent; for the studies checked, an unresolved V gene accounts for under half, and the remainder has no known explanation. For this sample there are fewer than 45,000 clones; approximately 82% appear just once. The ten biggest clones cover 7.8% of the sample. Sample: blood, taken before dendritic cell vaccination. The receptors were gathered from a human donor with glioblastoma.

The V gene is TRBV7-9, the J gene TRBJ1-5; 7 nucleotides match TRBD1. Trimming took 5 bases from V and 3 from J; bases not matched to a gene: 13. The CDR3 is made up of 17 amino acids. Germline V gene sequence: CDR1 SEHNR, CDR2 FQNEAQ (reference sequence). The CDR3 sequence: CASSRVTGALSNQPQHF. The CDR3 nucleotides read TGTGCCAGCAGCCGTGTCACAGGGGCCTTATCCAATCAGCCCCAGCATTTT.

This chain links TRBV20-1 with TRBJ2-7, with D possibly matching TRBD2 (5 bases). Trimming cost V 3 bases and J 7 bases, with 10 bases left between them. The CDR3 totals 11 residues. Germline assignment: CDR1 DFQATT and CDR2 SNEGSKA (reference sequence). The CDR3 bases are TGCAGTGCTAGGGAGTCGGGGGAGCAGTACTTC. It is translated as CSARESGEQYF.

This sequence joins TRBV7-2 and TRBJ2-4; 8 nucleotides match TRBD1. Per germline, CDR1 SGHTA and CDR2 FQGNSA. This CDR3 is 15 amino acids long. Losses at the gene ends were 1 base for V and 5 bases for J; bases not matched to a gene: 4. The CDR3 spells CASSLGSGQENIQYF. Here the CDR3 DNA reads TGTGCCAGCAGCTTAGGTTCGGGACAGGAAAACATTCAGTACTTC.